This T cell receptor (beta chain) appears in the sequencing data of a study of blood T cell repertoires in COVID-19. Produced via immunoSEQ multiplex PCR; TCRdb's table is partial and in-frame only. The top ten clones hold approximately 2.3% of a sample with more than 95,000 clones, 55% to 70% of them seen once. The germline V gene encodes CDR1 SGHTA and CDR2 FQGNSA. The CDR3 runs to 15 residues. The V and J ends lost 6 bases and 3 bases, in that order; junction bases with no gene match: 7. Sequenced: peripheral blood. The clonotype was recovered from a woman in her 70s with acute or convalescent COVID-19. The V call is TRBV7-2, the J call TRBJ2-1, with 8 bases that match TRBD1. CDR3 DNA sequence: TGTGCCAGCAGTCAAGACAGGGGAATCTACAATGAGCAGTTCTTC. This sequence encodes CASSQDRGIYNEQFF.